These 19 T cell receptor beta chains share one sample of origin, sequenced in a study of T cells in Graves' hyperthyroidism and ophthalmopathy. RNA transcripts were the template for amplifying TCR beta CDR3 regions. When the TCR CDR3 underwent first-round RT-PCR, the HTBI primer set was used. One entry per CDR3 protein, called by TCRdb with MiXCR from the multiplex PCR reads. The sample has 300,000 to 450,000 distinct CDR3 sequences, about 15% seen once; the top ten hold approximately 29%. Sequencing was carried out using blood. All receptors derive from a woman in her twenties or thirties with Graves' hyperthyroidism.

This clonotype was found many times. V and J are TRBV27 and TRBJ1-1; D gene uncertain. V was cut by 7 bases and J by 9 bases, with 15 bases left in between. Germline V gives CDR1 MNHEY, CDR2 SMNVEV (reference sequence). The CDR3 extends over 12 amino acids. Here the CDR3 reads CASKSGPTQAFF. Written as DNA, the CDR3 is TGTGCCAGCAAGTCGGGTCCAACCCAAGCTTTCTTT.

This clonotype was picked up a small number of times. The chain joins TRBV7-2 to TRBJ2-5; D remains ambiguous. Trimming pared 1 base from V and 6 bases from J, leaving 9 bases between. Germline assignment: CDR1 SGHTA and CDR2 FQGNSA. This CDR3 region has 13 residues. The CDR3 DNA is TGTGCCAGCAGCTTAGAGTCCCGCCAGACCCAGTACTTC. Amino acids: CASSLESRQTQYF.

This clonotype was detected ten times or more. The V and J genes are TRBV28 and TRBJ2-1; maybe TRBD2 (6 bases). CDR1 is MDHEN and CDR2 is SYDVKM in the germline V gene. The V and J ends lost 5 bases and 3 bases respectively, with 17 bases between them. This CDR3 comprises 16 residues. The CDR3, as DNA: TGTGCCAGCAGTCCCGGAGGAGCGGAGGGCTACAATGAGCAGTTCTTC. It codes for CASSPGGAEGYNEQFF.

This clonotype has at least ten counts. J is TRBJ1-5 and V is TRBV28; D gene unclear. The V end was cut by 1 base, the J end by 7 bases, with 11 bases between. Germline values: CDR1 MDHEN, CDR2 SYDVKM. The CDR3 extends over 14 amino acids. The CDR3 DNA follows: TGTGCCAGCAGTTTATCTGGGTATGGACAGCCCCAGCATTTT. This encodes CASSLSGYGQPQHF.

In its sample, this clonotype was seen many times. The chain carries TRBV27 and TRBJ2-5; D is unresolved. The CDR3 sequence is 13 residues long. Trimming left V 3 bases short and J 3 bases short, with 8 bases between. Germline assignment: CDR1 MNHEY and CDR2 SMNVEV (reference sequence). CDR3 protein: CASSFRYEETQYF. DNA of the CDR3: TGTGCCAGCAGTTTCAGATATGAAGAGACCCAGTACTTC.

The genes are TRBV20-1 and TRBJ2-7; 11 bases agree with TRBD2. The CDR3 totals 15 residues. The trim removed 4 bases at V and 2 bases at J, leaving 7 bases unmatched. The germline CDR1 and CDR2 sequences are DFQATT and SNEGSKA (reference sequence). CDR3 protein: CSATLTSGSPYEQYF. The CDR3, as DNA: TGCAGTGCTACCTTAACTAGCGGGAGTCCCTACGAGCAGTACTTC.

This clonotype was found a few times. J is TRBJ2-3 and V is TRBV7-2; D gene unclear. Trimming removed 6 bases from V and 4 bases from J, with 17 bases in between. The CDR3 runs to 15 residues. Germline loops: CDR1 SGHTA, CDR2 FQGNSA. CDR3 protein: CASSNMALSADTQYF. In DNA form, the CDR3 reads TGTGCCAGCAGTAACATGGCCCTTTCCGCAGATACGCAGTATTTT.

The rearrangement links TRBV9 to TRBJ1-5, with D unresolved. CDR1 and CDR2 from the germline V gene are SGDLS and YYNGEE. Deletions cut 0 bases from V and 5 bases from J, with 12 bases between. The CDR3 is 15 residues long. CDR3 loop: CASSVEGNRDQPQHF. DNA of the CDR3: TGTGCCAGCAGCGTAGAAGGGAACAGAGATCAGCCCCAGCATTTT.

The genes are TRBV13 and TRBJ2-5; unclear D gene. The CDR3 is made up of 13 amino acids. The germline CDR1 and CDR2 sequences are PRHDT and FYEKMQ (reference sequence). The V and J ends lost 5 bases and 3 bases respectively, with 10 bases between them. In DNA, the CDR3 is TGTGCCAGCAGCCAACTCCCTAAAGAGACCCAGTACTTC. It yields the protein CASSQLPKETQYF.

The CDR3 DNA reads TGTGCCAGCTCCAGGAGCGGGGGGCGCACAACAGATACGCAGTATTTT. Translated, it gives CASSRSGGRTTDTQYF. V and J are TRBV9 and TRBJ2-3; 9 bases fit TRBD2. The CDR3 sequence is 16 residues long. Germline lookup yields CDR1 SGDLS and CDR2 YYNGEE. V dropped 7 bases and J dropped 3; count of bases not matched to a gene: 12.

This clonotype came up a few times. The chain carries TRBV12-5 and TRBJ2-2, with TRBD2 as a possible D gene (5 bases). The V end was cut by 2 bases, the J end by 6 bases, with 19 bases between. CDR3 size: 17 residues. Germline lookup yields CDR1 LGHNT and CDR2 FRNRAP. The CDR3, as DNA: TGTGCTAGTGGTTTGTTCCTGTCGGAGGCCGTCGCCGGGGAGCTGTTTTTT. Translation: CASGLFLSEAVAGELFF.

This clonotype was found a few times. This chain uses TRBV15 with TRBJ2-4; the match to TRBD2 covers 13 bases. V lost 2 bases and J lost 3; bases outside the gene matches: 13. CDR1 is LNHNV and CDR2 is YYDKDF in the germline V gene (reference sequence). This CDR3 has 20 amino acids. DNA for the CDR3: TGTGCCACCAGCAGAAACCCCCCGGGACTAGCGGGAACTGACAAAAACATTCAGTACTTC. Amino acids: CATSRNPPGLAGTDKNIQYF.

This chain links TRBV27 with TRBJ2-3; 9 positions match TRBD1. The junction had 6 bases not matched to a gene; V was cut back by 5 bases and J by 6 bases. This CDR3 region has 14 residues. Germline CDR1 is MNHEY and CDR2 is SMNVEV (reference sequence). The CDR3 protein is CASSITGGEDTQYF. The CDR3 region has the DNA TGTGCCAGCAGTATTACAGGGGGCGAGGATACGCAGTATTTT.

This rearrangement joins TRBV27 to TRBJ1-2; no definite D call. Germline assignment: CDR1 MNHEY and CDR2 SMNVEV (reference sequence). The CDR3 runs 17 residues. Trimming removed 8 bases from V and 0 bases from J, with 22 bases in between. DNA of the CDR3: TGTGCCAGCGGTCTTAGAGAGGCTGTCTTAGCTAACTATGGCTACACCTTC. This encodes CASGLREAVLANYGYTF.

This clonotype has just a few counts. The chain is built from TRBV28 and TRBJ2-1; 8 bases match TRBD2. V shed 2 bases, J shed 5 bases, and the junction held 8 bases outside the gene matches. The CDR3 is made up of 16 amino acids. CDR1 is MDHEN, CDR2 SYDVKM, per germline. CDR3 coding DNA: TGTGCCAGCAGTTTACCCGGTAGCGGGGTCCACAATGAGCAGTTCTTC. Encoded protein: CASSLPGSGVHNEQFF. Using reference TRBV28 and TRBJ2-1 for the parts outside the CDR3, the full variable domain is DVKVTQSSRYLVKRTGEKVFLECVQDMDHENMFWYRQDPGLGLRLIYFSYDVKMKEKGDIPEGYSVSREKKERFSLILESASTNQTSMYLCASSLPGSGVHNEQFFGPGTRLTVL.

As to this clonotype: Just one base apart from a much larger clone, this may be a read error. The chain employs TRBV24-1 and TRBJ2-7; a weak D match, TRBD1 (5 bases). CDR1 and CDR2 from the germline V gene are KGHDR and SFDVKD. The CDR3 loop spans 13 amino acids. In nucleotides, the CDR3 is TGTGCCACCAGTGATAGGGGCACCTACAAGCAGTACTTC. It specifies CATSDRGTYKQYF.

The chain combines TRBV28 with TRBJ2-3; D is undetermined. The CDR3 has 14 residues. Germline CDR1 and CDR2: MDHEN and SYDVKM. Trimming cost V 3 bases and J 3 bases, with 10 bases left between them. The CDR3 here is CASSLTGFTDTQYF. As DNA, the CDR3 is TGTGCCAGCAGTTTGACCGGATTTACAGATACGCAGTATTTT.

As for this clonotype: One end of the junction varies from germline; a read error may be responsible. CDR3 DNA: TGCGCCGGTCAGACTAGCGGGTCAGTCTACAATGAGCACTTCTTC. This codes for CAGQTSGSVYNEHFF. The V call is TRBV2, the J call TRBJ2-1; 10 nucleotides match TRBD2. The CDR3 loop spans 15 amino acids. Germline CDR1 and CDR2: SNHLY and FYNNEI.

The chain has TRBV9 and TRBJ2-7; the D gene is possibly TRBD1 (5 bases). The CDR3 covers 14 residues. Trimming removed 3 bases at V and 7 bases at J, with 17 bases between. CDR1 and CDR2 from the germline V gene are SGDLS and YYNGEE. CDR3 sequence: CASSAGPRRGEQYF. The CDR3 DNA reads TGTGCCAGCAGCGCCGGGCCGAGAAGGGGTGAGCAGTACTTC.